This T cell receptor (beta chain) was obtained from a study of CD8 T cells in ankylosing spondylitis. Each CDR3 protein is one row after TCRdb ran MiXCR on the 5' RACE reads. Here the sample spans 250,000 to 400,000 distinct CDR3 sequences, 11% being singletons. V was trimmed by 0 bases and J by 4 bases, leaving 17 bases between them. The CDR3 runs 16 residues. Germline V lookup: CDR1 SGHRS, CDR2 YFSETQ. The clonotype comes from a female donor with ankylosing spondylitis or in good health (not recorded which). The V call is TRBV5-1, the J call TRBJ2-7, with D maybe TRBD2 (6 bases). Sequencing was performed on blood, either unsorted or a sorted T cell fraction (not recorded which). The CDR3 sequence: CASSLAGVSGVYEQYF. The CDR3 bases are TGCGCCAGCAGCTTGGCCGGAGTTAGCGGCGTATACGAGCAGTACTTC.